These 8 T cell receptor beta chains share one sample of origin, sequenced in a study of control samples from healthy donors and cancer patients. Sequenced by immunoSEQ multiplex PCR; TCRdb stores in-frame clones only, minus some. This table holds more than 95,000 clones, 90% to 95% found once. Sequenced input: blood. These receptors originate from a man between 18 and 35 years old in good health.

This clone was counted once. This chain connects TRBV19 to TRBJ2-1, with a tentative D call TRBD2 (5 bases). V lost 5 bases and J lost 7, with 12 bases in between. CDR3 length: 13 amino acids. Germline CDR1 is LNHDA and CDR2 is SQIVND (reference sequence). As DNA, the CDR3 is TGTGCCAGTAGTTGGGCGACGGGGAATGAGCAGTTCTTC. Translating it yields CASSWATGNEQFF.

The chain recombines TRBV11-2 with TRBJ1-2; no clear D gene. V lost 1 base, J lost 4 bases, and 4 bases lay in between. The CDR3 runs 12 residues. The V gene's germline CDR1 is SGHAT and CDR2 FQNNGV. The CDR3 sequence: CASSLVVYGYTF. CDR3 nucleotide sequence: TGTGCCAGCAGCTTAGTCGTCTATGGCTACACCTTC.

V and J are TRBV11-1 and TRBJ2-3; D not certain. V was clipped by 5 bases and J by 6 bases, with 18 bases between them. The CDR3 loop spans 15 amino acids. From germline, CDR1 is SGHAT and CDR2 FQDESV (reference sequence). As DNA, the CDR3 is TGTGCCAGCAGCGAAGGACCAGGTAGAAGTGATACGCAGTATTTT. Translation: CASSEGPGRSDTQYF.

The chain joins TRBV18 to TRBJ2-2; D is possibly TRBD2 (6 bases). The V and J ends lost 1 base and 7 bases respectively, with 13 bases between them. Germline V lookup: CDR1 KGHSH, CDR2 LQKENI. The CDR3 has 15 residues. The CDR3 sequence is CASSPRRDRRGELFF. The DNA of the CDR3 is TGTGCCAGCTCACCACGGAGGGACCGTCGCGGGGAGCTGTTTTTT.

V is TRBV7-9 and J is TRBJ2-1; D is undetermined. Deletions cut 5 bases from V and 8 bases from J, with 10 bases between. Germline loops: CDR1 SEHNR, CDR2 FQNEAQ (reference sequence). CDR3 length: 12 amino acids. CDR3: CASSTRDDEQFF. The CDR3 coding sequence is TGTGCCAGCAGCACCCGAGACGATGAGCAGTTCTTC.

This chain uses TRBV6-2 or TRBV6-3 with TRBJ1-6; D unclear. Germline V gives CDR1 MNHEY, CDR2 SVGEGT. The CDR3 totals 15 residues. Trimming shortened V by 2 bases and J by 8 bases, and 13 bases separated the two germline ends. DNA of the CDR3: TGTGCCAGCAGTTACCTAATAAGACCGGATTCACCCCTCCACTTT. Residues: CASSYLIRPDSPLHF.

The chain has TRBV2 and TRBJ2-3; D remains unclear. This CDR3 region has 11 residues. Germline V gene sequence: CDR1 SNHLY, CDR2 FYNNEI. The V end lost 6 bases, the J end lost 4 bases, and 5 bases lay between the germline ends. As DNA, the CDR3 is TGTGCCAGCAGAGGGTCAGATACGCAGTATTTT. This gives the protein CASRGSDTQYF. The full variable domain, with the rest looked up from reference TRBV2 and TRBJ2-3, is EPEVTQTPSHQVTQMGQEVILRCVPISNHLYFYWYRQILGQKVEFLVSFYNNEISEKSEIFDDQFSVERPDGSNFTLKIRSTKLEDSAMYFCASRGSDTQYFGPGTRLTVL.

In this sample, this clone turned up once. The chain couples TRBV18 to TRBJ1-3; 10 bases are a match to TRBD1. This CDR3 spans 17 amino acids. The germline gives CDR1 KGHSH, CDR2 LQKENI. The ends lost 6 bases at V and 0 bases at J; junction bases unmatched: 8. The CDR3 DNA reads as TGTGCCAGCTCCTCAGGACAGGGGGGACTCTCTGGAAACACCATATATTTT. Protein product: CASSSGQGGLSGNTIYF.